Listed below are T cell receptor beta chains from one sample, sequenced in a study of CXCR3 chemokines and chemotherapy response in bladder cancer. TCRdb reprocessed the PCR reads via MiXCR and lists one record per CDR3 protein. Of 13,000 or so distinct CDR3 sequences detected, 9.5% to 15% appear once; the ten largest clones hold more than 25%. The sample here was taken from a patient whose treatment included neoadjuvant chemotherapy. The receptors come from a human donor with bladder cancer that did not respond to neoadjuvant chemotherapy. The CDR3 runs from the conserved cysteine through the conserved F or W. Each record gives: clone size, J gene, V gene, D gene, CDR3 DNA, CDR3 protein. D genes are given only for firm matches. Rows may omit the clone size; those that give it use once, few, many or a size class.

>many|TRBJ2-1|TRBV18|NA
TGTGCCAGCTCACCCACGAGTCCCGAGCAGTTCTTC
CASSPTSPEQFF
>many|TRBJ1-1|TRBV6-2/TRBV6-3|NA
TGTGCCAGCAGTTACGGAAGTGTTATGAGTACTGAAGCTTTCTTT
CASSYGSVMSTEAFF
>many|TRBJ2-7|TRBV18|NA
TGTGCCAGCTCACCAAGAGGTTCATCCGGGGTAGGAGCCTACGAGCAGTACTTC
CASSPRGSSGVGAYEQYF
>NA|TRBJ2-7|TRBV5-4|NA
TGTGCCAGCAGCTTAGGGGTAGACTACGAGCAGTACTTC
CASSLGVDYEQYF
>many|TRBJ2-1|TRBV5-4|TRBD1
TGTGCCAGCAGCAATTTGTGGGACAGGGCGCAAAATGAGCAGTTCTTC
CASSNLWDRAQNEQFF
>many|TRBJ2-7|TRBV28|TRBD1
TGTGCCAGTGGAACCACGGGACAGGGGACCTACGAGCAGTACTTC
CASGTTGQGTYEQYF
>many|TRBJ2-3|TRBV18|NA
TGTGCCAGCTCACCATCCAGGTCGAGGGAAGATACGCAGTATTTT
CASSPSRSREDTQYF
>few|TRBJ2-3|TRBV20-1|NA
TGCAGTGCTAGAGATCAACCCTCCAGGGTCACAGATACGCAGTATTTT
CSARDQPSRVTDTQYF
>many|TRBJ2-7|TRBV7-2|NA
TGTGCCAGCAGCCAAGGCAGGCTGAGCTACGAGCAGTACTTC
CASSQGRLSYEQYF
>few|TRBJ2-7|TRBV12-3/TRBV12-4|TRBD2
TGTGCCAGCAGTCTCTTCGGGGGGAACTACGAGCAGTACTTC
CASSLFGGNYEQYF
>NA|TRBJ2-4|TRBV6-5|NA
TGTGCCAGCAGTTACTCGAGTTCGTTAGCCAAAAACATTCAGTACTTC
CASSYSSSLAKNIQYF
>many|TRBJ2-7|TRBV12-3/TRBV12-4|TRBD2
TGTGCCAGCAGTCCGGGGGCGGGGGGAACCTACGAGCAGTACTTC
CASSPGAGGTYEQYF
>many|TRBJ1-4|TRBV6-2/TRBV6-3|NA
TGTGCCAGCAGTTACGGCGGCAGGGAGGGAAAACTGTTTTTT
CASSYGGREGKLFF
>many|TRBJ2-7|TRBV13|TRBD1
TGTGCCAGCAGCTTCGGGACAGGTTACGAGCAGTACTTC
CASSFGTGYEQYF
>many|TRBJ1-2|TRBV19|NA
TGTGCCAGTAGTATAGAAGGAGACCTCTATGGCTACACCTTC
CASSIEGDLYGYTF
>many|TRBJ1-1|TRBV6-2/TRBV6-3|NA
TGTGCCAGCAGACAAGGGACGGGCACTGAAGCTTTCTTT
CASRQGTGTEAFF
>many|TRBJ2-1|TRBV6-1|TRBD1
TGTGCCAGCAGCGCGGGACAGGGCCCCTACAATGAGCAGTTCTTC
CASSAGQGPYNEQFF
>NA|TRBJ1-1|TRBV27|TRBD1
TGTGCCAGCAGTTTTATGGGACAGCTGAACACTGAAGCTTTCTTT
CASSFMGQLNTEAFF
>medium-sized|TRBJ1-1|TRBV7-2|NA
TGTGCCAGCAGCTTAATGGGGGGATCTGAAGCTTTCTTT
CASSLMGGSEAFF
>many|TRBJ2-1|TRBV29-1|TRBD1
TGCAGCGTTGATGGAGGACAGGGGTCGTACAATGAGCAGTTCTTC
CSVDGGQGSYNEQFF
>medium-sized|TRBJ1-1|TRBV6-2/TRBV6-3|TRBD1
TGTGCCAGCAGTTCGACAGGGGGATACATGAACACTGAAGCTTTCTTT
CASSSTGGYMNTEAFF
>few|TRBJ1-3|TRBV6-5|TRBD1
TGTGCCAGCAGTTACTCGAGAACAGGGGAACATGCTGGAAACACCATATATTTT
CASSYSRTGEHAGNTIYF
>NA|TRBJ2-5|TRBV20-1|NA
TGCAGTGCTAGGGGGGGACCCCAAGAGACCCAGTACTTC
CSARGGPQETQYF
>many|TRBJ2-6|TRBV6-1|NA
TGTGCCAGCAGTGAACAGCTTAGTGGGGCCAACGTCCTGACTTTC
CASSEQLSGANVLTF
>many|TRBJ1-6|TRBV18|TRBD1
TGTGCCAGCTCACCACCTACGGGACAGGGGGCTAATTCACCCCTCCACTTT
CASSPPTGQGANSPLHF
>many|TRBJ2-7|TRBV6-5|TRBD1
TGTGCCAGCAGAGCCGGGACAGCCTACGAGCAGTACTTC
CASRAGTAYEQYF
>many|TRBJ1-2|TRBV6-5|NA
TGTGCCAGCAGTTACAAACAGGGCGGCTATGGCTACACCTTC
CASSYKQGGYGYTF
>medium-sized|TRBJ1-5|TRBV10-3|TRBD1
TGTGCCATCAGTGAGCGACAGGGAAGAGGGCCCCAGCATTTT
CAISERQGRGPQHF
>many|TRBJ2-7|TRBV15|NA
TGTGCCACCAGCAGAGATCTCGGTGACTACGAGCAGTACTTC
CATSRDLGDYEQYF
>few|TRBJ1-1|TRBV6-6|NA
TGTGCCAGCACGGCAAAATATGAAAGAGGAACTGAAGCTTTCTTT
CASTAKYERGTEAFF
>many|TRBJ1-2|TRBV18|NA
TGTGCCAGCTCACCACCGGCAACCCGGGGAGGCTACACCTTC
CASSPPATRGGYTF